These 7 T cell receptor beta chains originate from one sample sequenced in a study of high-grade serous ovarian cancer treatment subgroups. Tumor samples were obtained before definitive surgery or chemotherapy. Libraries were prepared by immunoSEQ multiplex PCR; TCRdb keeps only in-frame clonotypes and omits some of them. The sample consists of under 15,000 clones, about 88% of them appearing once. Sequencing was performed on tumor tissue. The receptors derive from a human donor with high-grade serous ovarian cancer.

V is TRBV30 and J is TRBJ1-5; a possible D gene is TRBD1 (5 bases). V gave up 2 bases and J gave up 0 bases, with 11 bases separating them. Germline V gene lookup returns CDR1 GTSNPN and CDR2 SVGIG (reference sequence). The CDR3 length is 15 residues. The DNA for the CDR3 is TGTGCCTGGAGTCCCCAGGGCCTTAGCAATCAGCCCCAGCATTTT. Protein sequence: CAWSPQGLSNQPQHF.

This chain joins TRBV27 and TRBJ2-6; TRBD1 matches 12 bases. Germline CDR1 is MNHEY and CDR2 is SMNVEV (reference sequence). V gave up 5 bases and J gave up 4 bases; unmatched junction bases: 6. This CDR3 spans 17 amino acids. The CDR3 DNA sequence: TGTGCCAGCAGTCGGGACAGGGGGCTCGCCGGGGCCAACGTCCTGACTTTC. It is translated as CASSRDRGLAGANVLTF.

This chain joins TRBV30 and TRBJ2-3; unclear D gene. Per germline, CDR1 GTSNPN and CDR2 SVGIG (reference sequence). CDR3 size: 12 residues. Trimming removed 4 bases from V and 4 bases from J, with 9 bases in between. The chain's CDR3 is CAWTLKSDTQYF. CDR3 sequence (DNA): TGTGCCTGGACCCTAAAGTCAGATACGCAGTATTTT. The full variable domain, completed using reference TRBV30 and TRBJ2-3, is SQTIHQWPATLVQPVGSPLSLECTVEGTSNPNLYWYRQAAGRGLQLLFYSVGIGQISSEVPQNLSASRPQDRQFILSSKKLLLSDSGFYLCAWTLKSDTQYFGPGTRLTVL.

The chain is built from TRBV2 and TRBJ1-2; no clear D. Germline V lookup: CDR1 SNHLY, CDR2 FYNNEI. V gave up 1 base and J gave up 1 base, with 7 bases separating them. The CDR3 consists of 14 residues. The CDR3 DNA reads as TGTGCCAGCAGTGAAGAATATAGTAACTATGGCTACACCTTC. This translates into CASSEEYSNYGYTF.

This clone was detected once. The genes are TRBV6-1 and TRBJ2-3; tentative D call: TRBD1 (5 bases). Trimming left V 2 bases short and J 3 bases short, with 9 bases between. The germline V gene has CDR1 MNHNS and CDR2 SASEGT. The CDR3 sequence is 14 residues long. The CDR3 DNA reads as TGTGCCAGCAGTGAACAGGGAAGTACAGATACGCAGTATTTT. It codes for CASSEQGSTDTQYF.

The chain couples TRBV5-1 to TRBJ1-4; D not resolved. The V end was cut by 0 bases, the J end by 3 bases, with 6 bases between. Germline V CDR1 and CDR2: SGHRS, YFSETQ. This CDR3 is built from 14 residues. The CDR3 bases are TGCGCCAGCAGCTTGGGCGGCGCTAATGAAAAACTGTTTTTT. This codes for CASSLGGANEKLFF. Looking up the rest from reference TRBV5-1 and TRBJ1-4 gives the full variable domain: KAGVTQTPRYLIKTRGQQVTLSCSPISGHRSVSWYQQTPGQGLQFLFEYFSETQRNKGNFPGRFSGRQFSNSRSEMNVSTLELGDSALYLCASSLGGANEKLFFGSGTQLSVL.

The J gene is TRBJ2-1, the V gene TRBV7-3; 9 positions agree with TRBD2. CDR1 SGHTA and CDR2 FQGTGA come from the germline V gene. The V and J ends lost 4 bases and 4 bases, in that order; junction bases with no gene match: 2. This CDR3 is built from 14 residues. Here the CDR3 reads CASSSTSGYNEQFF. CDR3 DNA sequence: TGTGCCAGCAGCTCGACTAGCGGATACAATGAGCAGTTCTTC.